The T cell receptor (beta chain) under discussion was sequenced for a study of glioma-infiltrating T cells. The iRepertoire nested amplicon-rescue multiplex PCR amplified TCR alpha and beta CDR3s from RNA. Each CDR3 protein gets one entry after TCRdb re-called the multiplex PCR reads with MiXCR. The data hold more than 85,000 distinct CDR3 sequences, with around a quarter observed a single time. Germline-derived CDR1 and CDR2 are MNHEY and SMNVEV (reference sequence). The V end lost 5 bases, the J end lost 5 bases, and 18 bases lay between the germline ends. CDR3 size: 15 residues. This clonotype was seen at least ten times.

V usage is TRBV27 and J usage is TRBJ1-1; D ambiguous. Sequenced: glioma tissue, nonneoplastic brain tissue, or PBMCs (not recorded which). The sequence came from a human donor with low-grade glioma or glioblastoma, undergoing nonglioma brain surgery, or in good health (not recorded which). The CDR3 DNA reads as TGTGCCAGCAGTACCCCCCGCGCGGGTAAGACTGAAGCTTTCTTT. This translates into CASSTPRAGKTEAFF.